This TCR beta chain was identified in a study of T cell responses to AZD1222 COVID-19 vaccine. Notes on the study in general: Targets within unmutated variant regions were reportedly found for nearly half of spike-specific TCRs. Donor demographics were predominantly white British with a female majority; clonal diversity may be underestimated. Just a handful of AZD1222 recipients were seropositive at baseline.

From germline, CDR1 is SGHRS and CDR2 YFSETQ. The CDR3 sequence is 14 residues long. V was clipped by 4 bases and J by 1 base, with 11 bases between them. This table comes from immunoSEQ multiplex PCR, and its TCRdb copy is limited to in-frame clones, with some not included. The sample lists under 200,000 clones; 92% were seen once. About this clone itself: What it binds is unknown.

This chain connects TRBV5-1 to TRBJ1-1; unclear D gene. This sequence was found in an adult who received the AZD1222 COVID-19 vaccine. This sample comprised peripheral blood, obtained 28 days after the second AZD1222 dose. The CDR3 loop reads CASSVILANTEAFF. In DNA form, the CDR3 reads TGCGCCAGCAGCGTAATTTTGGCGAACACTGAAGCTTTCTTT.